This TCR beta chain was captured in a study of T cells in localized non-small cell lung cancer. Study-level points and caveats: A raised T cell density in blood coincided with lengthier overall survival. One tumor region alone was sequenced, and heterogeneity therefore remains possible. Peak T cell clonality was found in uninvolved adjacent lung, exceeding tumor. Adjacent lung tissue had a median approximately 61 of the top 100 clones found in the tumor.

A word on this clone: The antigen is unknown.

The CDR3 spans 12 residues. The V end was cut by 7 bases, the J end by 3 bases, with 10 bases between. CDR1 and CDR2 (germline): SNHLY, FYNNEI. Data came from immunoSEQ multiplex PCR; TCRdb stores just in-frame clones and leaves some out. This sample has roughly 25,000 clones, with about 90% found just once. The sample here was peripheral blood, taken before any cancer treatment. This chain joins TRBV2 and TRBJ2-7; D ambiguous. This receptor was identified in a woman aged 35 to 69 with stage I lung adenocarcinoma. In nucleotides, the CDR3 is TGTGCCAGCAAGGGCCTCCGCTACGAGCAGTACTTC. Protein sequence: CASKGLRYEQYF.